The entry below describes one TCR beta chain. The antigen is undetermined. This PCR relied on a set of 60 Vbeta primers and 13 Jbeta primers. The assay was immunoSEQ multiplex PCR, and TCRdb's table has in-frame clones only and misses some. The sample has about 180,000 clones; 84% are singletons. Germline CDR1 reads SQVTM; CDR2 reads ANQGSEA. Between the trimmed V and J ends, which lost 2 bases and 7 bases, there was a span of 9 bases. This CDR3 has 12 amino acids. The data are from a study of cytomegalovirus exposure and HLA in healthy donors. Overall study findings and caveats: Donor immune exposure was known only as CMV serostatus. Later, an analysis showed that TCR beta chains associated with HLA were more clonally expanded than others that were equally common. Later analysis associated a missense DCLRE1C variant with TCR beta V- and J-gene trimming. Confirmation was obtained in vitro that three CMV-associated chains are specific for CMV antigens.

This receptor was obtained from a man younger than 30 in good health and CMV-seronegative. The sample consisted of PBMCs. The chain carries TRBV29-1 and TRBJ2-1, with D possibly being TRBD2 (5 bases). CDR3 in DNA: TGCAGCGTTGAACTGTCGGGAAATGAGCAGTTCTTC. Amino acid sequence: CSVELSGNEQFF.